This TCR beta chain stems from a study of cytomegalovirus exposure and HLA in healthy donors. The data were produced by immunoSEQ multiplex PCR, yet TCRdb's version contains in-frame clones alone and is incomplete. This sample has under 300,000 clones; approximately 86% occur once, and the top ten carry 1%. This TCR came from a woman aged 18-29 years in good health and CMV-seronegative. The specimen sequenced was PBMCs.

The chain's CDR3 is CASSQGGTDYEQYF. The CDR3 coding sequence is TGCGCCAGCAGCCAAGGCGGGACAGACTACGAGCAGTACTTC. The chain links TRBV4-3 to TRBJ2-7; maybe TRBD1 (7 bases). Trimming stripped 1 base from V and 3 bases from J, with 10 bases between. There are 14 residues in the CDR3. Germline assignment: CDR1 LGHNA and CDR2 YSLEER.